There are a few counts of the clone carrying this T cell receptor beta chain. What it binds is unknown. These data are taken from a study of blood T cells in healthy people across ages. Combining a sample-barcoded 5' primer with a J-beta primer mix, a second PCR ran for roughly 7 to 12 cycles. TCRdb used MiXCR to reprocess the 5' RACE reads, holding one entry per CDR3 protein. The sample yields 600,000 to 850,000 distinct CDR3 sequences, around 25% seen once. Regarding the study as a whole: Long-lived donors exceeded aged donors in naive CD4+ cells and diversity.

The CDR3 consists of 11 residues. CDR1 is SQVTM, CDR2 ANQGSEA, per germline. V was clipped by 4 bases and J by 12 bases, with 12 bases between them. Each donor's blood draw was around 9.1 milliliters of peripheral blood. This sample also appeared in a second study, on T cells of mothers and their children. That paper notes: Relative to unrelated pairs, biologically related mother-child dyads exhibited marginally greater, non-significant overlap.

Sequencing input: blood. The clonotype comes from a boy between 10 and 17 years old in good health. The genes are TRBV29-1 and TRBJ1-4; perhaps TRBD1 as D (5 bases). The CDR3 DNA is TGCAGCGTTGCTGGGGGTGGTGAACTGTTTTTT. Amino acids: CSVAGGGELFF.